This TCR beta chain came from a study of blood T cells in healthy people across ages. Through a sample-barcoded 5' primer and a J-beta primer mix, a second PCR was run for roughly 7 to 12 cycles. Each CDR3 protein gets one entry after TCRdb re-called the 5' RACE reads with MiXCR. The repertoire includes about 1.5 million distinct CDR3 sequences, approximately 39% of them detected once, and over 3.5% sits in the top ten. Germline V gene sequence: CDR1 SGHTA, CDR2 FQGNSA. The CDR3 runs to 16 residues. Unmatched junction bases numbered 12, after V lost 1 base and J lost 10 bases. The rearrangement joins TRBV7-2 to TRBJ2-1, with 8 bases identical to TRBD2. The source of this sequence is a woman between 18 and 30 years old in good health. Sequencing input: blood. CDR3 in amino acids: CASSLVAGLGLGEQFF. The CDR3 bases are TGTGCCAGCAGCTTAGTGGCAGGGTTGGGACTAGGAGAGCAGTTCTTC.